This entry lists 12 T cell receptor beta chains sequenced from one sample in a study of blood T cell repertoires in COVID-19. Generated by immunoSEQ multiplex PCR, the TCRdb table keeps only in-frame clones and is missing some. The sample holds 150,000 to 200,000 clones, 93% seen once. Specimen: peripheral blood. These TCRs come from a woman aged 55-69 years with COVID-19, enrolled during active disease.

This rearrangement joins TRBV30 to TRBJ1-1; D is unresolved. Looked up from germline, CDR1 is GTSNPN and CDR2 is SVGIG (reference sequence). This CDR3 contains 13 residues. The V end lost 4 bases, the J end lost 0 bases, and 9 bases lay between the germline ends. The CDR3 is CAWMRNLNTEAFF. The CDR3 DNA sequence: TGTGCCTGGATGAGAAACCTGAACACTGAAGCTTTCTTT. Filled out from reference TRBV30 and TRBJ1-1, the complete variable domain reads SQTIHQWPATLVQPVGSPLSLECTVEGTSNPNLYWYRQAAGRGLQLLFYSVGIGQISSEVPQNLSASRPQDRQFILSSKKLLLSDSGFYLCAWMRNLNTEAFFGQGTRLTVV.

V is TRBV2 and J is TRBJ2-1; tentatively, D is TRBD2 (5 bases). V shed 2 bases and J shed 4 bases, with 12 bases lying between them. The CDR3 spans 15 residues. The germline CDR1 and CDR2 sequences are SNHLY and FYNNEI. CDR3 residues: CASSESPGRYNEQFF. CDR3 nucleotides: TGTGCCAGCAGTGAAAGCCCGGGAAGATACAATGAGCAGTTCTTC.

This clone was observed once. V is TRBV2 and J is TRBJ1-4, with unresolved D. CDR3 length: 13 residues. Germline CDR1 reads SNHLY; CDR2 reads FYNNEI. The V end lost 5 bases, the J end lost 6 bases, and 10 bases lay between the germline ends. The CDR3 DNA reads TGTGCCAGCAGTCGGAGAGCCGATGAAAAACTGTTTTTT. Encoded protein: CASSRRADEKLFF.

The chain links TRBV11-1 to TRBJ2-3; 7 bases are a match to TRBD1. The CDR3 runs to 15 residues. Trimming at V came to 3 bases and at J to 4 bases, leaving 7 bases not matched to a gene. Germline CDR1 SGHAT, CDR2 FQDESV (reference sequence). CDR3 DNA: TGTGCCAGCAGCTTTCAGGGGACAGTCTCAGATACGCAGTATTTT. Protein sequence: CASSFQGTVSDTQYF.

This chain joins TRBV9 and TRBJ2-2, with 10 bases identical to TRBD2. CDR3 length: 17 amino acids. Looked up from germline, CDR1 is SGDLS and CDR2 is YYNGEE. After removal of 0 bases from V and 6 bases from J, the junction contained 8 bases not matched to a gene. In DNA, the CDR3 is TGTGCCAGCAGCGTAGCTGCTAGCGGGGGAACCCCCGGGGAGCTGTTTTTT. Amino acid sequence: CASSVAASGGTPGELFF.

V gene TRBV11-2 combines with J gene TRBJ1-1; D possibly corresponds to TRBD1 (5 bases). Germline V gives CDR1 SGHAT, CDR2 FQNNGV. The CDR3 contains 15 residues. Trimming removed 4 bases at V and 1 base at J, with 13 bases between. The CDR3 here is CASSYLRQQNTEAFF. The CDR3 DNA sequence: TGTGCCAGCAGCTACTTGAGACAGCAGAACACTGAAGCTTTCTTT.

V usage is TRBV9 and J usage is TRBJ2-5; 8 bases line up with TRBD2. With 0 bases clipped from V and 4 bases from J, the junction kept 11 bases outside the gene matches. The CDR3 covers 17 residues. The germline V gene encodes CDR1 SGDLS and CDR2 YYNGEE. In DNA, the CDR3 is TGTGCCAGCAGCGTAGGGCCTAGCGGGTGGGTAAGAGAGACCCAGTACTTC. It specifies CASSVGPSGWVRETQYF.

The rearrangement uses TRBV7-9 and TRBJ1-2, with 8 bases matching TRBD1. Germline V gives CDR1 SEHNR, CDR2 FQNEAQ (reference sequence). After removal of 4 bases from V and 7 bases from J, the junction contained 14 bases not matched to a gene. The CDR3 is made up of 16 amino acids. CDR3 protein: CASSSLPGQAYSGYTF. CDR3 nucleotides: TGTGCCAGCAGCTCCCTTCCGGGACAGGCTTACTCTGGCTACACCTTC.

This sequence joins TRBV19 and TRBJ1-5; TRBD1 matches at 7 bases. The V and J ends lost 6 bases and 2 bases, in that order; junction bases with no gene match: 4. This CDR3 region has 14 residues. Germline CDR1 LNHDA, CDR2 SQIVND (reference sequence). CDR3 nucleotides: TGTGCCAGTAGAACCACAGGGGGCAATCAGCCCCAGCATTTT. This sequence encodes CASRTTGGNQPQHF. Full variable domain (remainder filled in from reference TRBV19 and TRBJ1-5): DGGITQSPKYLFRKEGQNVTLSCEQNLNHDAMYWYRQDPGQGLRLIYYSQIVNDFQKGDIAEGYSVSREKKESFPLTVTSAQKNPTAFYLCASRTTGGNQPQHFGDGTRLSIL.

CDR3 in DNA: TGTGCCAGTAGTATCGAGGGATCATTAGTTACTGAAGCTTTCTTT. It codes for CASSIEGSLVTEAFF. The chain couples TRBV19 to TRBJ1-1, with D unclear. This CDR3 has 15 amino acids. Germline-derived CDR1 and CDR2 are LNHDA and SQIVND (reference sequence). V gave up 3 bases and J gave up 5 bases, with 16 bases separating them.

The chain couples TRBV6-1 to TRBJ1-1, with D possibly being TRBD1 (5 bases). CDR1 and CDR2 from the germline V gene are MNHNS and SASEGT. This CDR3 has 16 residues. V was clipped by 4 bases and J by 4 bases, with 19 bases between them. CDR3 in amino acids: CASSGPPGGLRTEAFF. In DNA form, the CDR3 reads TGTGCCAGCAGTGGACCCCCCGGGGGGTTGCGCACTGAAGCTTTCTTT.

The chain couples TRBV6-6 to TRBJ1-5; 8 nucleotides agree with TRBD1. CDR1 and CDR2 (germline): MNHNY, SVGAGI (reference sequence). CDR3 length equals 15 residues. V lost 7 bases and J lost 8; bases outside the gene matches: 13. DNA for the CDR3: TGTGCCAGCAACTTTTTACAGGGGGTTGGGGAGCCCCAGCATTTT. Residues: CASNFLQGVGEPQHF.